These 24 T cell receptor beta chains came from one sample sequenced in a study of cytomegalovirus exposure and HLA in healthy donors. The PCR used 60 Vbeta and 13 Jbeta primers. Sequencing used immunoSEQ multiplex PCR; TCRdb keeps in-frame clones, though not all of them. The sample lists about 140,000 clones, about 61% seen once, with 2% to 3% in the top ten. The sample taken for sequencing was PBMCs. These receptors came from a woman in her thirties or forties in good health and CMV-seronegative.

This clone has a handful of counts. The chain is built from TRBV28 and TRBJ2-6; possibly TRBD2 for D (6 bases). V was shortened by 7 bases and J by 2 bases, with 9 bases between the two germline ends. The length of the CDR3 is 14 residues. Germline assignment: CDR1 MDHEN and CDR2 SYDVKM. CDR3 coding DNA: TGTGCCAGCACCTCGGGGGCTGGGGCCAACGTCCTGACTTTC. Protein sequence: CASTSGAGANVLTF.

This chain joins TRBV6-6 and TRBJ1-2; D unclear. From germline, CDR1 is MNHNY and CDR2 SVGAGI (reference sequence). The length of the CDR3 is 14 residues. The V gene lost 6 bases and the J gene lost 4 bases, with 15 bases spanning the gap. The CDR3 is CASSYLGQSYGYTF. The CDR3 DNA reads TGTGCCAGCAGCTACCTTGGGCAGTCCTATGGCTACACCTTC.

This chain uses TRBV5-6 with TRBJ1-1; D is ambiguous. The germline CDR1 and CDR2 sequences are SGHDT and YYEEEE. V was shortened by 1 base and J by 5 bases, with 6 bases between the two germline ends. This CDR3 has 12 amino acids. CDR3 in amino acids: CASSLPRTEAFF. CDR3 in DNA: TGTGCCAGCAGCTTGCCCCGGACTGAAGCTTTCTTT.

This chain links TRBV10-1 with TRBJ2-3, with TRBD1 as a possible D gene (6 bases). Germline V CDR1 and CDR2: WNHNN, SYGVQD (reference sequence). V was clipped by 7 bases and J by 5 bases, with 13 bases between them. The CDR3 loop spans 13 amino acids. Here the CDR3 reads CASMRDIGDTQYF. The DNA for the CDR3 is TGCGCCAGCATGAGGGACATTGGAGATACGCAGTATTTT.

The rearrangement uses TRBV11-1 and TRBJ2-1, with 8 bases lining up with TRBD2. The germline CDR1 and CDR2 sequences are SGHAT and FQDESV (reference sequence). This CDR3 region has 13 residues. The V segment lost 7 bases and the J segment 8 bases; nucleotides outside the gene matches: 7. The CDR3 region has the DNA TGTGCCAGCACTACAAGCGGGGGCCATGAGCAGTTCTTC. This translates into CASTTSGGHEQFF.

This sequence joins TRBV4-1 and TRBJ1-5; perhaps TRBD1 as D (5 bases). Germline V gives CDR1 MGHRA, CDR2 YSYEKL. CDR3 length: 15 amino acids. V was trimmed by 4 bases and J by 6 bases, leaving 16 bases between them. The CDR3 DNA is TGCGCCAGCAGCCCCTGGGCAGGGTCAAGTCAGCCCCAGCATTTT. Its translation: CASSPWAGSSQPQHF.

V and J are TRBV27 and TRBJ1-5; tentative D call: TRBD1 (6 bases). The V end was cut by 3 bases, the J end by 9 bases, with 12 bases between. This CDR3 has 13 amino acids. Germline values: CDR1 MNHEY, CDR2 SMNVEV (reference sequence). The CDR3 nucleotides are TGTGCCAGCAGTTTGGACAGCCTGCGGCCCCAGCATTTT. Translated: CASSLDSLRPQHF.

CDR3 coding DNA: TGTGCCAGCAGCTTAGGCCCAGGGTCCCTCGTGAACACTGAAGCTTTCTTT. Translating it yields CASSLGPGSLVNTEAFF. The chain joins TRBV7-9 to TRBJ1-1, with D possibly matching TRBD1 (5 bases). CDR1 is SEHNR, CDR2 FQNEAQ, per germline (reference sequence). Deletions cut 1 base from V and 0 bases from J, with 15 bases between. The CDR3 contains 17 residues.

The chain carries TRBV27 and TRBJ2-7; the D gene is possibly TRBD2 (6 bases). This CDR3 region has 15 residues. From germline, CDR1 is MNHEY and CDR2 SMNVEV (reference sequence). V gave up 6 bases and J gave up 3 bases, with 18 bases separating them. The CDR3 sequence is CASRAQMGLRYEQYF. The CDR3 DNA sequence: TGTGCCAGCAGGGCTCAGATGGGACTCCGCTACGAGCAGTACTTC.

The chain carries TRBV9 and TRBJ1-1; 7 bases line up with TRBD1. Germline CDR1 is SGDLS and CDR2 is YYNGEE. The CDR3 runs 15 residues. The junction had 6 bases not matched to a gene; V was cut back by 4 bases and J by 0 bases. CDR3 bases: TGTGCCAGCAGCTTGACAGGGACGATGAACACTGAAGCTTTCTTT. This translates into CASSLTGTMNTEAFF.

V is TRBV11-2 and J is TRBJ2-7, with 8 nucleotides matching TRBD1. Germline CDR1 is SGHAT and CDR2 is FQNNGV. The trim removed 5 bases at V and 3 bases at J, leaving 6 bases unmatched. This CDR3 comprises 14 residues. The CDR3 protein is CASSKTTGGYEQYF. The CDR3 nucleotides are TGTGCCAGCAGCAAGACTACAGGGGGCTACGAGCAGTACTTC.

This chain connects TRBV5-5 to TRBJ1-6; D might be TRBD1 (5 bases). Germline V CDR1 and CDR2: SGHKS, YYEKEE (reference sequence). The CDR3 totals 16 residues. Between the trimmed V and J ends, which lost 2 bases and 9 bases, there was a span of 18 bases. The CDR3 spells CASSFGPGVEVSPLHF. The CDR3 region has the DNA TGTGCCAGCAGCTTCGGACCGGGGGTTGAGGTTTCACCCCTCCACTTT.

The rearrangement joins TRBV15 to TRBJ2-7; maybe TRBD1 (5 bases). Germline values: CDR1 LNHNV, CDR2 YYDKDF (reference sequence). The ends were cut back, 3 bases at V and 3 bases at J, with 15 bases in the middle. The CDR3 extends over 15 amino acids. The CDR3 is CATSSLGASGYEQYF. In DNA form, the CDR3 reads TGTGCCACCAGCAGCCTTGGGGCCTCGGGCTACGAGCAGTACTTC. The full variable domain, its missing parts supplied by reference TRBV15 and TRBJ2-7, is DAMVIQNPRYQVTQFGKPVTLSCSQTLNHNVMYWYQQKSSQAPKLLFHYYDKDFNNEADTPDNFQSRRPNTSFCFLDIRSPGLGDTAMYLCATSSLGASGYEQYFGPGTRLTVT.

The chain links TRBV19 to TRBJ1-1, with 8 positions matching TRBD1. This CDR3 is 16 amino acids long. The germline gives CDR1 LNHDA, CDR2 SQIVND (reference sequence). J lost 7 bases, V lost 7 bases, and 17 bases had no gene match. The CDR3 coding sequence is TGTGCCAGTATATCCAGGGGGCGTTTGGGCTTAAATGAAGCTTTCTTT. This translates into CASISRGRLGLNEAFF.

This clone was picked up a small number of times. The rearrangement joins TRBV6-1 to TRBJ2-5; D remains ambiguous. This CDR3 has 16 residues. CDR1 is MNHNS and CDR2 is SASEGT in the germline V gene. The V gene lost 1 base and the J gene lost 0 bases, with 12 bases spanning the gap. CDR3 sequence: CASSEEVERNQETQYF. The CDR3 DNA reads as TGTGCCAGCAGTGAAGAGGTCGAGCGTAACCAAGAGACCCAGTACTTC.

The rearrangement uses TRBV5-4 and TRBJ2-7; 7 bases fit TRBD1. Germline V CDR1 and CDR2: SGHNT, YYREEE (reference sequence). With V trimmed by 1 base and J by 2 bases, 3 bases remained unmatched. The CDR3 length is 14 residues. CDR3: CASSLSTGPYEQYF. The DNA for the CDR3 is TGTGCCAGCAGCTTGTCGACAGGGCCCTACGAGCAGTACTTC.

This rearrangement joins TRBV7-8 to TRBJ2-2, with TRBD1 matching over 9 bases. V lost 5 bases and J lost 7; bases outside the gene matches: 8. This CDR3 is built from 15 residues. The germline V gene encodes CDR1 SGHVS and CDR2 FQNEAQ. CDR3: CASSTNRGRGGELFF. In nucleotides, the CDR3 is TGTGCCAGCAGCACAAACAGGGGGCGCGGCGGGGAGCTGTTTTTT.

The CDR3 is CASSESAPGWETQYF. The CDR3 bases are TGTGCCAGCAGTGAATCGGCACCCGGGTGGGAGACCCAGTACTTC. This chain connects TRBV6-1 to TRBJ2-5; D call uncertain. This CDR3 region has 15 residues. Germline CDR1 and CDR2: MNHNS and SASEGT. Trimming removed 2 bases from V and 5 bases from J, with 15 bases in between.

The chain recombines TRBV5-8 with TRBJ1-6; D remains unclear. The CDR3 totals 11 residues. Trimming removed 4 bases from V and 12 bases from J, with 8 bases in between. The germline V gene has CDR1 SGHTS and CDR2 YDEGEE. The CDR3 region is CASSLAEPLHF. The CDR3 DNA sequence: TGTGCCAGCAGCCTAGCGGAACCCCTCCACTTT. The variable domain in full, with the rest retrieved from reference TRBV5-8 and TRBJ1-6, is EAGVTQSPTHLIKTRGQQATLRCSPISGHTSVYWYQQALGLGLQFLLWYDEGEERNRGNFPPRFSGRQFPNYSSELNVNALELEDSALYLCASSLAEPLHFGNGTRLTVT.

In this sample, this clone turned up a few times. This sequence joins TRBV13 and TRBJ2-2; 11 positions match TRBD2. The germline gives CDR1 PRHDT, CDR2 FYEKMQ (reference sequence). There are 15 residues in the CDR3. Unmatched junction bases numbered 1, after V lost 4 bases and J lost 3 bases. The CDR3 bases are TGTGCCAGCAGCTCGGGACTAGCGGACACCGGGGAGCTGTTTTTT. Amino acids: CASSSGLADTGELFF.

This clone appeared a few times. The rearrangement uses TRBV7-2 and TRBJ2-5; 7 nucleotides match TRBD2. Germline V CDR1 and CDR2: SGHTA, FQGNSA. The CDR3 runs to 14 residues. After removal of 5 bases from V and 5 bases from J, the junction contained 8 bases not matched to a gene. The CDR3 protein is CASSRGGGAETQYF. DNA of the CDR3: TGTGCCAGCAGCCGTGGGGGGGGAGCGGAGACCCAGTACTTC.

This chain connects TRBV9 to TRBJ2-3, with TRBD2 as a possible D gene (6 bases). This CDR3 region has 16 residues. The ends were cut back, 4 bases at V and 2 bases at J, with 17 bases in the middle. CDR1 and CDR2 from the germline V gene are SGDLS and YYNGEE. The CDR3 DNA reads as TGTGCCAGCAGCCCCCTCGGAGGGGCCCTCACAGATACGCAGTATTTT. Translation gives CASSPLGGALTDTQYF. The whole variable domain, filled in from reference TRBV9 and TRBJ2-3, reads DSGVTQTPKHLITATGQRVTLRCSPRSGDLSVYWYQQSLDQGLQFLIQYYNGEERAKGNILERFSAQQFPDLHSELNLSSLELGDSALYFCASSPLGGALTDTQYFGPGTRLTVL.

The genes are TRBV5-1 and TRBJ1-1, with D perhaps matching TRBD1 (6 bases). This CDR3 comprises 15 residues. Germline V gene sequence: CDR1 SGHRS, CDR2 YFSETQ. V lost 4 bases, J lost 1 base, and 14 bases lay in between. The CDR3 coding sequence is TGCGCCAGCAGCACAGGGACGGGCCGGAACACTGAAGCTTTCTTT. It codes for CASSTGTGRNTEAFF. Complete variable domain (other parts from reference TRBV5-1 and TRBJ1-1): KAGVTQTPRYLIKTRGQQVTLSCSPISGHRSVSWYQQTPGQGLQFLFEYFSETQRNKGNFPGRFSGRQFSNSRSEMNVSTLELGDSALYLCASSTGTGRNTEAFFGQGTRLTVV.

The rearrangement links TRBV19 to TRBJ2-2, with 8 positions matching TRBD1. The CDR3 spans 14 residues. The germline CDR1 and CDR2 sequences are LNHDA and SQIVND (reference sequence). V was pared by 7 bases and J by 5 bases, with 6 bases of the junction left unmatched. The CDR3 loop reads CASTGTGPTGELFF. The CDR3 nucleotides read TGTGCCAGTACCGGGACAGGCCCTACCGGGGAGCTGTTTTTT.